The 24 T cell receptor beta chains below come from one sample, sequenced in a study of T cell responses to AZD1222 COVID-19 vaccine. Sequencing used immunoSEQ multiplex PCR; TCRdb keeps in-frame clones, though not all of them. This sample has 150,000 to 200,000 clones, with around nine tenths found just once. Source: peripheral blood, taken 28 days after the second AZD1222 dose. The receptors stem from an adult who received the AZD1222 COVID-19 vaccine.

The V and J genes are TRBV5-4 and TRBJ2-2; 7 bases align to TRBD1. The CDR3 has 15 amino acids. Germline assignment: CDR1 SGHNT and CDR2 YYREEE (reference sequence). J gave up 0 bases and V 3 bases, and 2 bases lay outside the gene matches. CDR3 protein: CASSSGQTNTGELFF. CDR3 in DNA: TGTGCCAGCAGCTCGGGACAGACGAACACCGGGGAGCTGTTTTTT. Using reference TRBV5-4 and TRBJ2-2 for the parts outside the CDR3, the full variable domain is ETGVTQSPTHLIKTRGQQVTLRCSSQSGHNTVSWYQQALGQGPQFIFQYYREEENGRGNFPPRFSGLQFPNYSSELNVNALELDDSALYLCASSSGQTNTGELFFGEGSRLTVL.

CDR3 residues: CALRQTNTEAFF. DNA for the CDR3: TGTGCCTTGAGACAGACCAACACTGAAGCTTTCTTT. V usage is TRBV30 and J usage is TRBJ1-1; TRBD1 is a possible D gene (5 bases). With 7 bases removed from V and 2 bases from J, the gap between germline ends came to 11 bases. This CDR3 spans 12 amino acids. Germline V CDR1 and CDR2: GTSNPN, SVGIG (reference sequence).

The chain carries TRBV20-1 and TRBJ2-5; 11 positions agree with TRBD2. Germline V gene lookup returns CDR1 DFQATT and CDR2 SNEGSKA (reference sequence). The CDR3 consists of 17 residues. V shed 3 bases and J 0 bases; nucleotides not matched to a gene: 9. The CDR3 sequence: CSASVLAGGSYQETQYF. The CDR3, as DNA: TGCAGTGCTAGTGTCCTAGCGGGGGGCTCGTACCAAGAGACCCAGTACTTC.

V gene TRBV7-9 combines with J gene TRBJ1-1; 9 bases agree with TRBD1. V dropped 1 base and J dropped 11; count of bases not matched to a gene: 8. This CDR3 comprises 14 residues. CDR1 SEHNR and CDR2 FQNEAQ come from the germline V gene (reference sequence). The DNA for the CDR3 is TGTGCCAGCAGCTTAGATACAGGGGGCGATCCGGCTTTCTTT. The encoded protein is CASSLDTGGDPAFF.

CDR3 amino acids: CASSPSGTRNYGYTF. CDR3 in DNA: TGTGCCAGTAGCCCCTCCGGGACAAGGAACTATGGCTACACCTTC. V usage is TRBV19 and J usage is TRBJ1-2; tentatively, D is TRBD1 (6 bases). Trimming took off 6 bases at V and 2 bases at J, with 16 bases between the two ends. CDR1 is LNHDA, CDR2 SQIVND, per germline (reference sequence). This CDR3 is built from 15 residues.

The V gene is TRBV7-2, the J gene TRBJ2-2; 11 bases map to TRBD2. V shed 5 bases and J 9 bases; nucleotides not matched to a gene: 8. The CDR3 covers 15 residues. CDR1 and CDR2 from the germline V gene are SGHTA and FQGNSA. CDR3 coding DNA: TGTGCCAGCAGCCCCCCCACTAGCGGGGGTTGGGAGCTGTTTTTT. This encodes CASSPPTSGGWELFF.

V is TRBV21-1 and J is TRBJ2-7. TRBV21-1 is given as a pseudogene. The CDR3 covers 17 residues. CDR3 sequence reads: CASSKGSEGKSSYEQYF. CDR3 sequence (DNA): TGTGCCAGCAGCAAAGGGTCAGAAGGTAAGAGCTCCTACGAGCAGTACTTC.

The rearrangement uses TRBV6-2 or TRBV6-3 and TRBJ2-7; the D is unclear. Between the trimmed V and J ends, which lost 5 bases and 0 bases, there was a span of 17 bases. CDR1 and CDR2 from the germline V gene are MNHEY and SVGEGT. This CDR3 has 16 residues. The CDR3 bases are TGTGCCAGCAGTGGCAGGATACAGCTCAGCTCCTACGAGCAGTACTTC. Protein: CASSGRIQLSSYEQYF.

The chain employs TRBV24-1 and TRBJ2-7; 9 bases agree with TRBD1. The CDR3 extends over 14 amino acids. V shed 6 bases and J 2 bases; nucleotides not matched to a gene: 4. Germline V lookup: CDR1 KGHDR, CDR2 SFDVKD. The CDR3 region has the DNA TGTGCCACCAGTCCGGGACAGGGCGCCTACGAGCAGTACTTC. Amino acid sequence: CATSPGQGAYEQYF.

The chain employs TRBV11-3 and TRBJ2-1; no definite D call. The CDR3 is made up of 14 amino acids. Germline CDR1 SGHNT, CDR2 YENEEA. V was trimmed by 4 bases and J by 0 bases, leaving 7 bases between them. The DNA for the CDR3 is TGTGCCAGCAGCTCCCGGAGCTCCTACAATGAGCAGTTCTTC. The encoded protein is CASSSRSSYNEQFF. Full variable domain (remainder filled in from reference TRBV11-3 and TRBJ2-1): EAGVVQSPRYKIIEKKQPVAFWCNPISGHNTLYWYLQNLGQGPELLIRYENEEAVDDSQLPKDRFSAERLKGVDSTLKIQPAELGDSAVYLCASSSRSSYNEQFFGPGTRLTVL.

The chain carries TRBV19 and TRBJ1-2; 9 bases fit TRBD1. CDR1 LNHDA and CDR2 SQIVND come from the germline V gene (reference sequence). CDR3 length: 13 amino acids. J was trimmed by 8 bases and V by 9 bases; bases with no gene match: 10. Here the CDR3 DNA reads TGTGCCAGCCTAGACAGGGGGGTCGAGGGCTACACCTTC. Translated: CASLDRGVEGYTF.

The V gene is TRBV19, the J gene TRBJ1-1, with D possibly TRBD1 on 5 matching bases. The CDR3 runs 13 residues. V lost 7 bases and J lost 3, with 12 bases in between. Per germline, CDR1 LNHDA and CDR2 SQIVND (reference sequence). The chain's CDR3 is CASTSTGDTEAFF. The CDR3, as DNA: TGTGCCAGTACCTCCACAGGTGACACTGAAGCTTTCTTT.

The genes are TRBV30 and TRBJ1-4, with 9 positions matching TRBD1. The CDR3 loop spans 14 amino acids. Unmatched junction bases numbered 5, after V lost 1 base and J lost 8 bases. Looked up from germline, CDR1 is GTSNPN and CDR2 is SVGIG (reference sequence). CDR3 region: CAWSAGTGTEKLFF. The CDR3 DNA reads as TGTGCCTGGAGTGCCGGGACAGGGACGGAAAAACTGTTTTTT.

This clone has a handful of counts. The chain links TRBV6-2 or TRBV6-3 to TRBJ1-1; a possible D gene is TRBD1 (6 bases). V lost 4 bases and J lost 1, with 13 bases in between. The CDR3 extends over 15 amino acids. Germline V lookup: CDR1 MNHEY, CDR2 SVGEGT. CDR3 DNA: TGTGCCAGCAGTTTGGGGGCCGTGAGGAACACTGAAGCTTTCTTT. It codes for CASSLGAVRNTEAFF.

The V gene is TRBV2, the J gene TRBJ1-1, with 10 bases that match TRBD1. Germline CDR1 SNHLY, CDR2 FYNNEI. The CDR3 loop spans 15 amino acids. J lost 4 bases, V lost 6 bases, and 8 bases had no gene match. This CDR3 is CASRRTGGRGTEAFF. The CDR3, as DNA: TGTGCCAGCAGGCGGACAGGGGGAAGAGGCACTGAAGCTTTCTTT.

J is TRBJ1-2 and V is TRBV6-5; TRBD1 might be the D (5 bases). Germline CDR1 reads MNHEY; CDR2 reads SVGAGI. The V and J ends lost 6 bases and 4 bases respectively, with 12 bases between them. This CDR3 is 13 amino acids long. The chain's CDR3 is CASSPGQIYGYTF. CDR3 coding DNA: TGTGCCAGCAGCCCCGGACAAATCTATGGCTACACCTTC.

The chain links TRBV7-2 to TRBJ2-1; TRBD2 is a possible D gene (5 bases). Germline loops: CDR1 SGHTA, CDR2 FQGNSA. The CDR3 length is 15 residues. The V and J ends lost 1 base and 7 bases respectively, with 14 bases between them. The CDR3, as DNA: TGTGCCAGCAGCTTAGTCGGCGGGCCCCCTAATGAGCAGTTCTTC. This sequence encodes CASSLVGGPPNEQFF.

This clone was recorded only once. The chain employs TRBV6-7 and TRBJ1-2, with D perhaps TRBD1 (5 bases). TRBV6-7 is recorded as an ORF, its role being uncertain. The CDR3 totals 12 residues. Between the trimmed V and J ends, which lost 3 bases and 8 bases, there was a span of 10 bases. The CDR3 DNA reads TGTGCCAGCAGTTATCAGGGATGGGGCTACACCTTC. Protein sequence: CASSYQGWGYTF.

This sequence joins TRBV25-1 and TRBJ2-3; D not certain. There are 14 residues in the CDR3. Looked up from germline, CDR1 is MGHDK and CDR2 is SYGVNS. V was clipped by 6 bases and J by 0 bases, with 10 bases between them. The CDR3 DNA is TGTGCCAGCAGGGGAAGGATTAGCACAGATACGCAGTATTTT. It is translated as CASRGRISTDTQYF.

This sequence joins TRBV9 and TRBJ2-5; D is possibly TRBD2 (6 bases). Germline CDR1 is SGDLS and CDR2 is YYNGEE. Trimming stripped 3 bases from V and 9 bases from J, with 18 bases between. This CDR3 region has 14 residues. The CDR3 region is CASSESPNPGAQYF. In nucleotides, the CDR3 is TGTGCCAGCAGCGAATCGCCGAACCCGGGGGCCCAGTACTTC. The whole variable domain, remainder taken from reference TRBV9 and TRBJ2-5, is DSGVTQTPKHLITATGQRVTLRCSPRSGDLSVYWYQQSLDQGLQFLIQYYNGEERAKGNILERFSAQQFPDLHSELNLSSLELGDSALYFCASSESPNPGAQYFGPGTRLLVL.

This sequence joins TRBV2 and TRBJ1-6; TRBD1 agrees at 8 bases. The V gene end was trimmed by 3 bases and the J gene end by 8 bases; junction bases not matched to a gene: 3. The CDR3 runs to 14 residues. The germline V gene encodes CDR1 SNHLY and CDR2 FYNNEI. The CDR3 DNA is TGTGCCAGCAGTGATTTCAGGGGGCATTCACCCCTCCACTTT. Translated, it gives CASSDFRGHSPLHF.

This clone was picked up a small number of times. V and J are TRBV6-5 and TRBJ2-3, with D perhaps TRBD2 (6 bases). The CDR3 contains 15 residues. Deletions cut 3 bases from V and 2 bases from J, with 12 bases between. The germline V gene has CDR1 MNHEY and CDR2 SVGAGI. CDR3 DNA: TGTGCCAGCAGTTATTTTAGCGGAACCACAGATACGCAGTATTTT. Its translation is CASSYFSGTTDTQYF.

The chain links TRBV19 to TRBJ2-2; D uncertain. The CDR3 is 15 amino acids. V was cut by 4 bases and J by 6 bases, with 15 bases left in between. Germline lookup yields CDR1 LNHDA and CDR2 SQIVND (reference sequence). CDR3 DNA sequence: TGTGCCAGTAGTACAGGACGTGAAATGCCCGGGGAGCTGTTTTTT. Amino acids: CASSTGREMPGELFF.

The V call is TRBV3-1 (or the pseudogene TRBV3-2), the J call TRBJ2-7; 7 nucleotides match TRBD1. Trimming at V came to 1 base and at J to 6 bases, leaving 6 bases not matched to a gene. This CDR3 has 14 amino acids. Germline CDR1 and CDR2: LGHDT and YNNKEL (reference sequence). This CDR3 reads CASSQVAGGVEQYF. In DNA form, the CDR3 reads TGTGCCAGCAGCCAAGTGGCAGGGGGTGTCGAGCAGTACTTC.